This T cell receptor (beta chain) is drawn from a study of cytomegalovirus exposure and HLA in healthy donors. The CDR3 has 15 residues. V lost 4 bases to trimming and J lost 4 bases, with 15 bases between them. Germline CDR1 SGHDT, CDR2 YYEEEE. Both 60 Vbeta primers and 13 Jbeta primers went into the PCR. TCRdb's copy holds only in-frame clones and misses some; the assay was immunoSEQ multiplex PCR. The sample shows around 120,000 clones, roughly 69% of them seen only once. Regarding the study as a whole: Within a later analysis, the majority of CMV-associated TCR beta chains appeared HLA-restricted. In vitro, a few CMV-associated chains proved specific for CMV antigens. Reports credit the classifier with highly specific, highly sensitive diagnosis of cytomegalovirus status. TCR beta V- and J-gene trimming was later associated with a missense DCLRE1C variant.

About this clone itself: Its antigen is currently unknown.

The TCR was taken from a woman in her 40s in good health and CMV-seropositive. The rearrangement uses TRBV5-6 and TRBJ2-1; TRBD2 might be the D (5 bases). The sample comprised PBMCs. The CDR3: CASSAGGLRYNEQFF. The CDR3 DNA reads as TGTGCCAGCAGCGCGGGTGGTTTACGATACAATGAGCAGTTCTTC.